This record concerns one T cell receptor beta chain sequence. The controls, all healthy donors, were matched for age and sex. The CD8+ and CD4+ T cells were isolated magnetically using a negative isolation approach, whereas the TEMRA cells were enriched by FACS. This CDR3 has 15 residues. The germline CDR1 and CDR2 sequences are DFQATT and SNEGSKA (reference sequence). V gave up 3 bases and J gave up 0 bases, with 12 bases separating them. Random-hexamer reverse transcription was applied to about 0.45 to 1 ug RNA. With immunoSEQ multiplex PCR, TCR beta CDR3 was amplified across 54 Vbeta and 13 Jbeta. TCRdb redid the calling of the immunoSEQ multiplex PCR reads with MiXCR, one entry per CDR3 protein. Of 150,000 or so distinct CDR3 sequences detected, more than 90% appear once; the ten largest clones hold 0.14%. This entry is derived from a study of CD8 T cells in Susac syndrome.

The sequence was obtained from a human donor in good health. The sample was CD4+ T cells from PBMCs. The rearrangement links TRBV20-1 to TRBJ2-1; D gene unclear. The CDR3 here is CSARDARSSYNEQFF. CDR3 nucleotides: TGCAGTGCTAGGGATGCTCGTAGCTCCTACAATGAGCAGTTCTTC.